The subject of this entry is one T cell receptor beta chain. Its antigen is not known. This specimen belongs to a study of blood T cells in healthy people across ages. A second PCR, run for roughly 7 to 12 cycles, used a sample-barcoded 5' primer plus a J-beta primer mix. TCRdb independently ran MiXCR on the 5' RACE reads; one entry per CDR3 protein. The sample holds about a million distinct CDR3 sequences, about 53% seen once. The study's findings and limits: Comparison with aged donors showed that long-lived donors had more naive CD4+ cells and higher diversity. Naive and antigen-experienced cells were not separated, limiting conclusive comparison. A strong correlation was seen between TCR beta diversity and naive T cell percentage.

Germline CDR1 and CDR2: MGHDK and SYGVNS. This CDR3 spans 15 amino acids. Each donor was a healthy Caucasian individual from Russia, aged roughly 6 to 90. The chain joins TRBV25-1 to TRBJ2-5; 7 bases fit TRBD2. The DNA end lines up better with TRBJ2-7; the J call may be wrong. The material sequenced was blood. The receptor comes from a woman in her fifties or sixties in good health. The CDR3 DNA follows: TGTGCCAGCAGTGAGGAAACCTGGGGGGGGGACGAGCAGTACTTC. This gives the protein CASSEETWGGDEQYF.